This T cell receptor (beta chain) derives from a study of shared clonotypes between healthy human individuals. Study at large: CD4 naive and CD4 memory each took three plates per donor, while CD8 naive took two and CD8 memory one.

This clone was seen a single time. Its antigen is unknown. Adults of Caucasian background living in Nashville, Tennessee made up all donors. Study-wide findings and caveats: How much donors shared clonotypes was expected to be affected by sequencing depth. The study found lower generation probabilities in non-shared clonotypes than in those shared by all four donors.

The CDR3 covers 13 residues. The germline V gene encodes CDR1 SGHVS and CDR2 FQNEAQ. Trimming stripped 0 bases from V and 12 bases from J, with 14 bases between. Here immunoSEQ multiplex PCR was the method, and the copy in TCRdb shows in-frame clones only, minus some. Altogether about 2 million clones are present, 95% being singletons, with the ten largest covering approximately 0.13%. The TCR was taken from a man aged 18-30 years in good health. The specimen sequenced was naive CD4+ T cells sorted from blood. The subset was: CD45RA+ positively selected. The chain employs TRBV7-8 and TRBJ1-1, with D maybe TRBD1 (6 bases). The CDR3 DNA sequence: TGTGCCAGCAGCTTAGCTTCGGAGACAGGAACTTTCTTT. It is translated as CASSLASETGTFF. Full variable domain (remainder filled in from reference TRBV7-8 and TRBJ1-1): GAGVSQSPRYKVAKRGQDVALRCDPISGHVSLFWYQQALGQGPEFLTYFQNEAQLDKSGLPSDRFFAERPEGSVSTLKIQRTQQEDSAVYLCASSLASETGTFFGQGTRLTVV.